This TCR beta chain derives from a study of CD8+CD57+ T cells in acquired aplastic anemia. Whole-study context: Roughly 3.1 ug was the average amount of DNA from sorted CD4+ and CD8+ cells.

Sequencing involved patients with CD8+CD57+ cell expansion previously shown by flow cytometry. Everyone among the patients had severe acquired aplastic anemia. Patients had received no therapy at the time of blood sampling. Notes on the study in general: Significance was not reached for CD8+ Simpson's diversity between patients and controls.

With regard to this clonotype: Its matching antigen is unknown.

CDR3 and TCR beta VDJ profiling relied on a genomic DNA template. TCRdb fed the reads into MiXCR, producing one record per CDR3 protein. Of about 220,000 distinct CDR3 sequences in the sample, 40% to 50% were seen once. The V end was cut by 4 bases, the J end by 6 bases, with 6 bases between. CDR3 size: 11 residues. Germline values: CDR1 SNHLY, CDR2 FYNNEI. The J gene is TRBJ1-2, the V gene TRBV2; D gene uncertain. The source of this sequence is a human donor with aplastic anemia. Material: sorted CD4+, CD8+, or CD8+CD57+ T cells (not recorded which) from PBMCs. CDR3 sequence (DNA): TGTGCCAGCAGTGTCAACGATGGCTACACCTTC. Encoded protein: CASSVNDGYTF.